This T cell receptor (beta chain) was sequenced for a study of T cells expressing NK-cell markers. Study overall: Among eight sequenced donors, seven carried HCMV seropositivity while one was seronegative.

General study findings and limits: Dominant NKG2C+ clonotypes were found to form roughly 1.0-7.5% of CD8+ T cells in several donors. No clear determination of HCMV specificity was made for expanded NKG2C+ T cell clones.

CDR1 and CDR2 (germline): MGHDK, SYGVNS. CDR3 length equals 13 residues. Concerning this clonotype itself: Its antigen is undetermined.

Researchers built TCR beta cDNA using 5'RACE template switching with UMIs. TCRdb re-called the 5' RACE reads; one entry per CDR3 protein, DNA not given. The sample holds approximately 460,000 distinct CDR3 sequences. The sequenced sample consisted of blood T cells: a sorted CD56 or NKG2C T cell subset, CD4+ or CD8+ T cells, or bulk PBMC T cells (not recorded which). The sequence was collected from a woman between 18 and 75 years old in good health. The chain employs TRBV25-1 and TRBJ2-3; lacking DNA, the TRBD2 call made by TCRdb goes unchecked. This chain's CDR3 is CASRTEVTDTQYF.